These T cell receptor beta chains were read from a single sample in a study of blood T cell repertoires in COVID-19. Here immunoSEQ multiplex PCR was the method, and the copy in TCRdb shows in-frame clones only, minus some. The sample includes more than 60,000 clones, over 80% seen only once; the top ten take roughly an eighth. Sample: peripheral blood. The receptors were sampled from a woman aged 80 or over with acute or convalescent COVID-19. CDR3s include the opening cysteine and the closing phenylalanine or tryptophan. Each record gives: clone size, V gene, J gene, D gene, CDR3 DNA, CDR3 protein. D genes are given only for firm matches. Size values are once, few and many counts, or a class for expanded clones, and some rows have none.

>NA|TRBV5-1|TRBJ2-2|NA
TGCGCCAGCAGAACAGGGATGAACACCGGGGAGCTGTTTTTT
CASRTGMNTGELFF
>once|TRBV7-8|TRBJ2-7|TRBD1
TGTGCCAGCAGCTTAGTGGGACAGGGGGCGGGCGAGCAGTACTTC
CASSLVGQGAGEQYF
>NA|TRBV7-8|TRBJ2-7|TRBD2
TGTGCCAGCAGCACTCTAGGACTAGCCTACGAGCAGTACTTC
CASSTLGLAYEQYF
>NA|TRBV7-9|TRBJ2-1|TRBD2
TGTGCCAGCAGCTTAGGAGCGGGAGTTGACAATGAGCAGTTCTTC
CASSLGAGVDNEQFF
>once|TRBV19|TRBJ2-5|TRBD2
TGTGCCAGTAGTAAAGCGGGAGTTAGGGCGACCCAGTACTTC
CASSKAGVRATQYF
>NA|TRBV27|TRBJ2-7|TRBD2
TGTGCCAGCAGTCTTCGGGGGAGGGCCCCCTACGAGCAGTACTTC
CASSLRGRAPYEQYF
>NA|TRBV6-2/TRBV6-3|TRBJ1-1|NA
TGTGCCAGCAGTTACGAATTGGACAGCGCATACACTGAAGCTTTCTTT
CASSYELDSAYTEAFF
>NA|TRBV5-1|TRBJ2-7|TRBD2
TGCGCCAGCAGCTTGGGCGGGGGAAGCTCCTACGAGCAGTACTTC
CASSLGGGSSYEQYF
>NA|TRBV9|TRBJ2-5|NA
TGTGCCAGCAGCGTAGCAGCGGGCCAAGAGACCCAGTACTTC
CASSVAAGQETQYF
>NA|TRBV11-2|TRBJ2-1|TRBD2
TGTGCCAGCAGCTTACTTAGCGGGGGGATCTACAATGAGCAGTTCTTC
CASSLLSGGIYNEQFF
>NA|TRBV3-1/TRBV3-2|TRBJ1-1|NA
TGTGCCAGCAGCCCTCAGGGGATGATCACTGAAGCTTTCTTT
CASSPQGMITEAFF
>once|TRBV15|TRBJ2-5|NA
TGTGCCACCAGCAGAGAATCTCCAGGGCGGGAGACCCAGTACTTC
CATSRESPGRETQYF
>NA|TRBV7-9|TRBJ1-5|TRBD1
TGTGCCAGCAGCTTACATACAGGGGGTCGCAATCAGCCCCAGCATTTT
CASSLHTGGRNQPQHF
>NA|TRBV29-1|TRBJ2-7|NA
TGCAGCGTGTACGGACTACTGTCGGACGAGCAGTACTTC
CSVYGLLSDEQYF
>NA|TRBV6-5|TRBJ1-2|TRBD1
TGTGCCAGCAGGACAGGGGGAAGCTATGGCTACACCTTC
CASRTGGSYGYTF
>NA|TRBV7-6|TRBJ2-3|TRBD2
TGTGCCAGCAGCTCCATGGGGGCTAGCGGGACGACAGATACGCAGTATTTT
CASSSMGASGTTDTQYF
>NA|TRBV7-3|TRBJ2-3|TRBD2
TGTGCCAGCAGCTTACGGACTAGCGGGAGCCCAGATACGCAGTATTTT
CASSLRTSGSPDTQYF
>NA|TRBV7-2|TRBJ1-5|TRBD1
TGTGCCAGCAGTCAAGGACAGGTGGGGAATCAGCCCCAGCATTTT
CASSQGQVGNQPQHF
>once|TRBV7-3|TRBJ2-1|NA
TGTGCCAGCAGCTTTGCGTACCGGCTGACAGGTAATAATGAGCAGTTCTTC
CASSFAYRLTGNNEQFF
>NA|TRBV5-1|TRBJ2-7|NA
TGCGCCAGCAGCTTGGTGCCGGACCGGGGCTACGAGCAGTACTTC
CASSLVPDRGYEQYF
>NA|TRBV18|TRBJ1-2|NA
TGTGCCAGCTCACCACCGTTGACTGGCATAGCTAACTATGGCTACACCTTC
CASSPPLTGIANYGYTF
>once|TRBV6-1|TRBJ2-5|TRBD1
TGTGCCAGCAGTGAAAGACAGGGCAAAGAGACCCAGTACTTC
CASSERQGKETQYF
>NA|TRBV5-1|TRBJ2-6|TRBD1
TGCGCCAGCAGCTTACAGGGGGCCTCTGGGGCCAACGTCCTGACTTTC
CASSLQGASGANVLTF
>NA|TRBV11-2|TRBJ2-5|TRBD1
TGTGCCAGCAGCTTACCGGACAGGGGGCCCCCCCTCCAAGAGACCCAGTACTTC
CASSLPDRGPPLQETQYF
>NA|TRBV7-9|TRBJ1-1|NA
TGTGCCAGCAGCCGGGGGTTGGGGAGGAACACTGAAGCTTTCTTT
CASSRGLGRNTEAFF
>NA|TRBV2|TRBJ2-1|NA
TGTGCCAGCAGGGAAGAACTAGTCTACAATGAGCAGTTCTTC
CASREELVYNEQFF
>NA|TRBV7-2|TRBJ2-5|TRBD2
TGTGCCAGCAGTCTTAGTTTCGGGCTAGCGGGGGAGACCCAGTACTTC
CASSLSFGLAGETQYF
>NA|TRBV5-4|TRBJ1-2|TRBD1
TGTGCCAGCAGCTTGTTGGGGACAGGGGACTATGGCTACACCTTC
CASSLLGTGDYGYTF
>NA|TRBV6-4|TRBJ2-1|NA
TGTGCCAGCAGGAGGGGTGGAGGGAGCTCCTACAATGAGCAGTTCTTC
CASRRGGGSSYNEQFF
>NA|TRBV3-1/TRBV3-2|TRBJ2-5|NA
TGTGCCAGCAGCCAAGATGCACCGACTTTGGAGACCCAGTACTTC
CASSQDAPTLETQYF
>NA|TRBV4-1|TRBJ2-7|TRBD2
TGCGCCAGCAGCCAAGGACTAGCGGGCGGACCCTACGAGCAGTACTTC
CASSQGLAGGPYEQYF